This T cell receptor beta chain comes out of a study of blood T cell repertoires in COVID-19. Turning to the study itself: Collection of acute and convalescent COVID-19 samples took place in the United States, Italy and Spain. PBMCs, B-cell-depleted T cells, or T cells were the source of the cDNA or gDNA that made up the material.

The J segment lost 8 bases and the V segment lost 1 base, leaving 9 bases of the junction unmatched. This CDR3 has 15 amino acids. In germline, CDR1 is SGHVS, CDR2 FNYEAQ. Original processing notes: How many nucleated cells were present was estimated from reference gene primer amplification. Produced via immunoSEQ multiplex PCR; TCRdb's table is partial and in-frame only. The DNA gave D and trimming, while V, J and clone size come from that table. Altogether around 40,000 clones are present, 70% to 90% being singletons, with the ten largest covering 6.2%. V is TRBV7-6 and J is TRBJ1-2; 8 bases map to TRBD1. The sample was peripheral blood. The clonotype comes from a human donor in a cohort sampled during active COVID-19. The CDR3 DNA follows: TGTGCCAGCAGCTTAGGCCAGACAGGGGCGGAAGGCTACACCTTC. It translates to CASSLGQTGAEGYTF.